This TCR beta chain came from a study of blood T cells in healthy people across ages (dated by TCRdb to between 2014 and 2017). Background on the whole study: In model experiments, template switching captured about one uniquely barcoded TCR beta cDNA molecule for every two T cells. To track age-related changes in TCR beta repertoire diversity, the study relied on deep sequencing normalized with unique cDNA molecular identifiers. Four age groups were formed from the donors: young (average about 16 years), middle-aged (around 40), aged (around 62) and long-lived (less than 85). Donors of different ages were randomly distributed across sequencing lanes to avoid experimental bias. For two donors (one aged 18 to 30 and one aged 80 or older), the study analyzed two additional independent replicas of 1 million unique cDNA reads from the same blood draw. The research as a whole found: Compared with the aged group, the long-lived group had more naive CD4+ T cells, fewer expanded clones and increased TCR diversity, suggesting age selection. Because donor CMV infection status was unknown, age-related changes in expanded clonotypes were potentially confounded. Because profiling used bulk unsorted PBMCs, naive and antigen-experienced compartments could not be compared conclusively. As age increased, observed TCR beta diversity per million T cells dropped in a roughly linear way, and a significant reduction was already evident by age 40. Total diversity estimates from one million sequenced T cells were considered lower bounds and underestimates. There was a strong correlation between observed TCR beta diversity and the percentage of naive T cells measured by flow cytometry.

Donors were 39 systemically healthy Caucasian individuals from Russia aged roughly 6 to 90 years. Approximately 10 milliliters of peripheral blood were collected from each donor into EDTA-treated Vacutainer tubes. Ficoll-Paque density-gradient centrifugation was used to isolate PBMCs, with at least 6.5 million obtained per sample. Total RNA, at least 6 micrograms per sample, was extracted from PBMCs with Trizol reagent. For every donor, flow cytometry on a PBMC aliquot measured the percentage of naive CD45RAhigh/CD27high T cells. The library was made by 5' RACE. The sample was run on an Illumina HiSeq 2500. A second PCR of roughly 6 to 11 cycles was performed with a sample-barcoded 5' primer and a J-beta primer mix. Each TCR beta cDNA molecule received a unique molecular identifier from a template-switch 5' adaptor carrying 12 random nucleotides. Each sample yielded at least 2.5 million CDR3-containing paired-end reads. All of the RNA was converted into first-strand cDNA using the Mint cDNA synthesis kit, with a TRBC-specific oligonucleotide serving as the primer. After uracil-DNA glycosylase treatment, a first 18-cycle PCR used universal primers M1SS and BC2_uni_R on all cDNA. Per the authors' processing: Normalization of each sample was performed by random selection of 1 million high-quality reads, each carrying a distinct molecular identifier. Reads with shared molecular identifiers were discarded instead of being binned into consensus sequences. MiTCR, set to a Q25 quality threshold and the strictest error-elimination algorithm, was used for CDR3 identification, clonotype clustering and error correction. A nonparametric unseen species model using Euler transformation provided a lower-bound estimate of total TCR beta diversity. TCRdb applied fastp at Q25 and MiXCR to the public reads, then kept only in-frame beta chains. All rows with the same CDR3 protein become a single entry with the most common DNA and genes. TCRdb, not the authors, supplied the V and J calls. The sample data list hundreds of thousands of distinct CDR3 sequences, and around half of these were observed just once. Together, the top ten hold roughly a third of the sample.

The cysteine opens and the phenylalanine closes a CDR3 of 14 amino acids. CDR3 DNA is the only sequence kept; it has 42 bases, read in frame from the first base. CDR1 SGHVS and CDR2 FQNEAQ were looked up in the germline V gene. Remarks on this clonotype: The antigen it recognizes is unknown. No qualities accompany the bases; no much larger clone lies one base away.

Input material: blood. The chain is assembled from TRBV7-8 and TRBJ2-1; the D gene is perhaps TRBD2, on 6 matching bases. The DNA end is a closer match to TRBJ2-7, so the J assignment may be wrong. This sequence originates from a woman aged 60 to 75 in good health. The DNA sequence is TGTGCCAGCAGCGGGACCGGGGGTTGGGATGAGCAGTACTTC. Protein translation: CASSGTGGWDEQYF.